These 22 T cell receptor beta chains originate from one sample sequenced in a study of cytomegalovirus exposure and HLA in healthy donors. This table comes from immunoSEQ multiplex PCR, and its TCRdb copy is limited to in-frame clones, with some not included. Of more than 200,000 clones listed, 87% were seen once; the top ten hold more than 10%. The sample taken for sequencing was PBMCs. All receptors come from a man between 18 and 29 years old in good health and CMV-seropositive.

The CDR3 DNA reads TGTGCCAGCAGTGAGCCGTGGGGTGGTGAAAAACTGTTTTTT. This encodes CASSEPWGGEKLFF. The rearrangement joins TRBV25-1 to TRBJ1-4; D is uncertain. Trimming shortened V by 3 bases and J by 7 bases, and 12 bases separated the two germline ends. CDR3 length: 14 amino acids. CDR1 and CDR2 (germline): MGHDK, SYGVNS.

The chain uses TRBV6-4 and TRBJ2-1; 11 bases are shared with TRBD2. V shed 5 bases and J 0 bases; nucleotides not matched to a gene: 3. The CDR3 runs 16 residues. CDR1 is MRHNA and CDR2 is SNTAGT in the germline V gene. The CDR3 DNA is TGTGCCAGCAGTCTCGGACTAGCGGGCTCCTACAATGAGCAGTTCTTC. The encoded protein is CASSLGLAGSYNEQFF.

This chain uses TRBV6-1 with TRBJ1-2; no clear D. CDR1 and CDR2 from the germline V gene are MNHNS and SASEGT. The germline V and J ends were trimmed by 2 bases and 8 bases, with 15 bases remaining between them. There are 14 residues in the CDR3. CDR3 region: CASSENQRVEGYTF. The CDR3 bases are TGTGCCAGCAGTGAAAATCAAAGGGTGGAAGGCTACACCTTC.

The chain recombines TRBV27 with TRBJ2-7; D possibly matches TRBD1 or TRBD2 (7 bases each). The CDR3 has 13 residues. V lost 7 bases and J 0 bases, leaving 10 bases between the germline ends. Germline V lookup: CDR1 MNHEY, CDR2 SMNVEV (reference sequence). The CDR3 sequence is CASTGGVSYEQYF. CDR3 DNA sequence: TGTGCCAGCACAGGGGGGGTCTCCTACGAGCAGTACTTC.

The rearrangement links TRBV5-4 to TRBJ2-7, with TRBD2 matching over 10 bases. CDR3 length: 16 residues. J lost 2 bases, V lost 0 bases, and 5 bases had no gene match. Per the germline V gene, CDR1 is SGHNT and CDR2 is YYREEE (reference sequence). The CDR3 nucleotides read TGTGCCAGCAGCTTGGCGGGGACTAGCGTTGCCTACGAGCAGTACTTC. Amino acids: CASSLAGTSVAYEQYF. Full variable domain (rest looked up from reference TRBV5-4 and TRBJ2-7): ETGVTQSPTHLIKTRGQQVTLRCSSQSGHNTVSWYQQALGQGPQFIFQYYREEENGRGNFPPRFSGLQFPNYSSELNVNALELDDSALYLCASSLAGTSVAYEQYFGPGTRLTVT.

The chain has TRBV6-6 and TRBJ1-1; possibly TRBD1 for D (6 bases). The CDR3 extends over 14 amino acids. V was pared by 6 bases and J by 4 bases, with 15 bases between. Germline V gene lookup returns CDR1 MNHNY and CDR2 SVGAGI (reference sequence). The CDR3 nucleotides are TGTGCCAGCAGGGGTGGGGGGGCGAGCACTGAAGCTTTCTTT. Translating it yields CASRGGGASTEAFF.

The CDR3 nucleotides read TGCGCCAGCAGTGAGTCGCGACTAGCGGTTGGTCACAATGAGCAGTTCTTC. Translated: CASSESRLAVGHNEQFF. This chain uses TRBV10-2 with TRBJ2-1; TRBD2 aligns across 9 bases. Germline assignment: CDR1 WSHSY and CDR2 SAAADI. The CDR3 is made up of 17 amino acids. Losses at the gene ends were 0 bases for V and 5 bases for J; bases not matched to a gene: 8.

Written as DNA, the CDR3 is TGTGCCAGCAGTCCCAACACCGGGGAGCTGTTTTTT. Translation: CASSPNTGELFF. The V call is TRBV27, the J call TRBJ2-2; D call uncertain. V gave up 5 bases and J gave up 2 bases, with 3 bases separating them. The V gene's germline CDR1 is MNHEY and CDR2 SMNVEV (reference sequence). CDR3 length: 12 amino acids.

The chain couples TRBV30 to TRBJ1-5; 8 nucleotides match TRBD1. Germline loops: CDR1 GTSNPN, CDR2 SVGIG (reference sequence). The CDR3 spans 15 residues. J lost 3 bases, V lost 1 base, and 5 bases had no gene match. CDR3 protein: CAWSGGQAFNQPQHF. The CDR3, as DNA: TGTGCCTGGAGTGGGGGACAGGCCTTCAATCAGCCCCAGCATTTT.

This sequence joins TRBV7-6 and TRBJ2-5; D remains unclear. Trimming removed 1 base at V and 4 bases at J, with 7 bases between. In germline, CDR1 is SGHVS, CDR2 FNYEAQ. The CDR3 has 13 amino acids. The CDR3 coding sequence is TGTGCCAGCAGCTTAGGGTTAGGAGAGACCCAGTACTTC. The encoded protein is CASSLGLGETQYF.

J is TRBJ2-3 and V is TRBV30; the match to TRBD1 covers 9 bases. The germline V gene has CDR1 GTSNPN and CDR2 SVGIG (reference sequence). This CDR3 region has 15 residues. J lost 0 bases, V lost 2 bases, and 3 bases had no gene match. As DNA, the CDR3 is TGTGCCTGGAGTCGGACAGGGGCTAGCACAGATACGCAGTATTTT. Protein sequence: CAWSRTGASTDTQYF.

The CDR3 sequence: CASLPTGEETQYF. CDR3 DNA sequence: TGTGCCAGCCTCCCTACAGGGGAAGAGACCCAGTACTTC. V is TRBV7-6 and J is TRBJ2-5; 7 positions match TRBD1. J was trimmed by 3 bases and V by 8 bases; bases with no gene match: 6. The CDR3 is 13 amino acids. Germline V gives CDR1 SGHVS, CDR2 FNYEAQ.

The chain carries TRBV5-1 and TRBJ1-4; 7 bases line up with TRBD1. CDR1 is SGHRS and CDR2 is YFSETQ in the germline V gene. This CDR3 is 14 amino acids long. The junction had 2 bases not matched to a gene; V was cut back by 0 bases and J by 6 bases. The CDR3 coding sequence is TGCGCCAGCAGCTTGGAAGGGGGCGATGAAAAACTGTTTTTT. This gives the protein CASSLEGGDEKLFF.

V and J are TRBV5-8 and TRBJ2-1, with unresolved D. The germline V and J ends were trimmed by 2 bases and 12 bases, with 15 bases remaining between them. The CDR3 is 13 amino acids. Germline V gives CDR1 SGHTS, CDR2 YDEGEE. The CDR3 DNA sequence: TGTGCCAGCAGCTTAGTCGAGGTCTACTGGCAGTTCTTC. It is translated as CASSLVEVYWQFF.

This clone was picked up one time. This chain links TRBV30 with TRBJ2-3, with 10 bases matching TRBD2. V lost 3 bases and J lost 11; bases outside the gene matches: 14. The CDR3 runs to 15 residues. CDR1 and CDR2 from the germline V gene are GTSNPN and SVGIG (reference sequence). The CDR3 region is CAWRAFGLADLEQYF. The CDR3, as DNA: TGTGCCTGGAGGGCCTTTGGACTAGCGGATTTAGAGCAGTATTTT.

The J gene is TRBJ1-2, the V gene TRBV18, with 9 bases aligning to TRBD1. Germline V gene sequence: CDR1 KGHSH, CDR2 LQKENI. The V gene end was trimmed by 6 bases and the J gene end by 1 base; junction bases not matched to a gene: 3. The CDR3 runs to 14 residues. CDR3 bases: TGTGCCAGCTCCCGGACAGGGGTTAACTATGGCTACACCTTC. It is translated as CASSRTGVNYGYTF. Based on the CDR3 plus reference TRBV18 and TRBJ1-2, the full variable domain is NAGVMQNPRHLVRRRGQEARLRCSPMKGHSHVYWYRQLPEEGLKFMVYLQKENIIDESGMPKERFSAEFPKEGPSILRIQQVVRGDSAAYFCASSRTGVNYGYTFGSGTRLTVV.

The gene calls are TRBV2 and TRBJ1-2, with D unresolved. The length of the CDR3 is 16 residues. Per germline, CDR1 SNHLY and CDR2 FYNNEI. V was trimmed by 4 bases and J by 1 base, leaving 16 bases between them. CDR3 region: CASSASSPAFNYGYTF. CDR3 bases: TGTGCCAGCAGTGCTAGCTCGCCCGCCTTTAACTATGGCTACACCTTC. Drawing the rest from reference TRBV2 and TRBJ1-2, the complete variable domain is EPEVTQTPSHQVTQMGQEVILRCVPISNHLYFYWYRQILGQKVEFLVSFYNNEISEKSEIFDDQFSVERPDGSNFTLKIRSTKLEDSAMYFCASSASSPAFNYGYTFGSGTRLTVV.

CDR3 sequence (DNA): TGTGCCAGCAGTTTTTCACCTTCCTACGAGCAGTACTTC. Its protein is CASSFSPSYEQYF. The rearrangement uses TRBV28 and TRBJ2-7; no clear D gene. Between the trimmed V and J ends, which lost 3 bases and 1 base, there was a span of 7 bases. Germline assignment: CDR1 MDHEN and CDR2 SYDVKM. The CDR3 consists of 13 residues.

This chain connects TRBV6-5 to TRBJ1-2, with 7 bases fitting TRBD1. Germline V gives CDR1 MNHEY, CDR2 SVGAGI. The CDR3 has 11 residues. The J segment lost 13 bases and the V segment lost 4 bases, leaving 6 bases of the junction unmatched. CDR3: CASSSQGGATF. In DNA, the CDR3 is TGTGCCAGCAGTTCCCAGGGGGGGGCCACCTTC.

This clone appeared a single time. This rearrangement joins TRBV5-1 to TRBJ1-5; 8 positions agree with TRBD1. CDR1 is SGHRS, CDR2 YFSETQ, per germline. The CDR3 is 15 residues long. Trimming cost V 4 bases and J 3 bases; bases outside gene matches: 6. CDR3 nucleotides: TGCGCCAGCAGCGAATGGACAGGGAACAATCAGCCCCAGCATTTT. It yields the protein CASSEWTGNNQPQHF.

J is TRBJ2-7 and V is TRBV2; 7 bases fit TRBD1. After removal of 11 bases from V and 7 bases from J, the junction contained 8 bases not matched to a gene. The germline gives CDR1 SNHLY, CDR2 FYNNEI. This CDR3 comprises 11 residues. DNA for the CDR3: TGTGCCTCGACGACAGGGCTAGAGCAGTACTTC. It is translated as CASTTGLEQYF.

The rearrangement links TRBV4-1 to TRBJ1-1; D is possibly TRBD1 (5 bases). The ends were cut back, 2 bases at V and 3 bases at J, with 13 bases in the middle. Germline CDR1 MGHRA, CDR2 YSYEKL. This CDR3 has 15 amino acids. DNA for the CDR3: TGCGCCAGCAGCCAACCTCAGGGATACTACACTGAAGCTTTCTTT. This gives the protein CASSQPQGYYTEAFF.